The present entry profiles one T cell receptor (beta chain) with its context. Since a much larger clone is just one base distant, this may be a read error. For the second PCR, which ran for 7 to 11 cycles, a sample-barcoded 5' primer and a J-beta primer mix were used. TCRdb itself ran the 5' RACE reads through MiXCR, one entry per CDR3 protein. The top ten clones hold 7.7% of a sample with about 1,500,000 distinct CDR3 sequences, roughly 30% of them seen once. Germline CDR1 and CDR2: SGHDT and YYEEEE. This CDR3 is built from 13 residues. These data originate in a study of blood T cells in healthy people across ages.

The TCR comes from a woman aged 25 to 45 in good health. Sequenced: blood. J is TRBJ2-5 and V is TRBV5-6, with D possibly TRBD1 on 6 matching bases. For the CDR3, the DNA is TGTGCCGGCAGCTTGCAGGGGATTGAGACCCAGTACTTC. Translating gives CAGSLQGIETQYF.